The 7 T cell receptor beta chains listed next were all sequenced from one sample in a study of T cell responses to AZD1222 COVID-19 vaccine. Profiling relied on immunoSEQ multiplex PCR, and the TCRdb table lists in-frame clones only, not all of them. The repertoire holds approximately 83,000 clones, over 80% seen once, with less than 5.5% in the top ten. The sample in question was peripheral blood, obtained on day 0 of MenACWY control vaccination. The receptors were gathered from an adult in good health.

As for this clone: The identical CDR3 is also encoded by other nucleotide sequences in the sample. The V call is TRBV18, the J call TRBJ1-6, with 7 bases identical to TRBD1. This CDR3 comprises 14 residues. Germline trimming cut 3 bases from V and 8 bases from J; bases unmatched to any gene: 4. In germline, CDR1 is KGHSH, CDR2 LQKENI. CDR3 amino acids: CASSPTGEDSPLHF. As DNA, the CDR3 is TGTGCCAGCTCACCTACAGGGGAAGATTCACCCCTCCACTTT.

This clone has just one count. The chain recombines TRBV7-9 with TRBJ1-5; the match to TRBD1 covers 9 bases. Trimming took 5 bases from V and 11 from J; bases not matched to a gene: 10. CDR3 size: 14 residues. Germline lookup yields CDR1 SEHNR and CDR2 FQNEAQ (reference sequence). CDR3 in DNA: TGTGCCAGCAGCCTTGGACAGGGGCCCTTGACCCAGCATTTT. Its translation: CASSLGQGPLTQHF. The whole variable domain, filled in from reference TRBV7-9 and TRBJ1-5, reads DTGVSQNPRHKITKRGQNVTFRCDPISEHNRLYWYRQTLGQGPEFLTYFQNEAQLEKSRLLSDRFSAERPKGSFSTLEIQRTEQGDSAMYLCASSLGQGPLTQHFGDGTRLSIL.

This chain joins TRBV19 and TRBJ1-1, with 9 bases aligning to TRBD1. Trimming cost V 5 bases and J 1 base; bases outside gene matches: 5. The CDR3 covers 15 residues. Germline CDR1 reads LNHDA; CDR2 reads SQIVND (reference sequence). CDR3 DNA sequence: TGTGCCAGTAGTCCCGAGGGACAGGGGAACACTGAAGCTTTCTTT. It yields the protein CASSPEGQGNTEAFF.

This clone was picked up one time. This sequence joins TRBV30 and TRBJ1-3; D ambiguous. The V end lost 4 bases, the J end lost 4 bases, and 8 bases lay between the germline ends. Per germline, CDR1 GTSNPN and CDR2 SVGIG (reference sequence). CDR3 length: 12 amino acids. CDR3 sequence: CAWKRAGNTIYF. Here the CDR3 DNA reads TGTGCCTGGAAGAGGGCGGGAAACACCATATATTTT.

The CDR3 region is CASSSAGLAGETQYF. The DNA for the CDR3 is TGTGCCAGCAGTTCCGCGGGACTAGCGGGAGAGACCCAGTACTTC. J is TRBJ2-5 and V is TRBV27; TRBD2 matches 12 bases. The length of the CDR3 is 15 residues. Trimming took 4 bases from V and 4 from J; bases not matched to a gene: 4. The V gene's germline CDR1 is MNHEY and CDR2 SMNVEV (reference sequence).

Written as DNA, the CDR3 is TGTGCCAGCAGTGGAGGGGGGACAGGGGGTTCACCCCTCCACTTT. This encodes CASSGGGTGGSPLHF. J is TRBJ1-6 and V is TRBV2, with 11 bases matching TRBD1. The germline CDR1 and CDR2 sequences are SNHLY and FYNNEI. This CDR3 is built from 15 residues. The V segment lost 4 bases and the J segment 9 bases; nucleotides outside the gene matches: 5.

The chain employs TRBV5-6 and TRBJ1-6; tentative D call: TRBD1 (6 bases). The CDR3 is made up of 15 amino acids. The germline gives CDR1 SGHDT, CDR2 YYEEEE. The germline V and J ends were trimmed by 4 bases and 9 bases, with 17 bases remaining between them. CDR3 protein: CASSTGRNRASPLHF. The CDR3 region has the DNA TGTGCCAGCAGCACCGGGCGAAACAGGGCTTCACCCCTCCACTTT.